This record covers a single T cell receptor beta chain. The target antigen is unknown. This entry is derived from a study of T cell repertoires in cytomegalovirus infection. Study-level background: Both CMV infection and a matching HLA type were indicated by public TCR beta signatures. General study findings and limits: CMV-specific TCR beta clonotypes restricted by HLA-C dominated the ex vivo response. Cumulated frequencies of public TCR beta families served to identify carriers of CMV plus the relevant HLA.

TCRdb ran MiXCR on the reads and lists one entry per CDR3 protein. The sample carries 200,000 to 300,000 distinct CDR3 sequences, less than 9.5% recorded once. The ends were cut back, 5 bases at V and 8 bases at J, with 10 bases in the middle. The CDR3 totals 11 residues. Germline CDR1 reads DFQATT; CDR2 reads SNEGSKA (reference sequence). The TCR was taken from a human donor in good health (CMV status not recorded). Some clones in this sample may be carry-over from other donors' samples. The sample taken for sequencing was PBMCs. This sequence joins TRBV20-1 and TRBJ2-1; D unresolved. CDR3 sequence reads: CSARFVDEQFF. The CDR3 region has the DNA TGCAGTGCTCGCTTCGTTGATGAGCAGTTCTTC.